These T cell receptor beta chains were read from a single sample in a study of T cells in Graves' hyperthyroidism and ophthalmopathy. TCRdb passed the multiplex PCR reads through MiXCR, listing each CDR3 protein once. The sample lists about 480,000 distinct CDR3 sequences; approximately 15% were seen once. The specimen sequenced was blood. These receptor sequences come from a woman younger than 30 with Graves' hyperthyroidism. The CDR3 runs from the conserved cysteine through the conserved F or W. A D gene is named only where the DNA matches it firmly. Clone size, where shown, is once, few, many, or a class for clones that have expanded.

v_gene,j_gene,abundance,d_gene,CDR3aa,CDR3nt
TRBV7-8,TRBJ1-2,.,.,CASSLVGTLGNGYTF,TGTGCCAGCAGCTTAGTTGGCACCTTGGGAAATGGCTACACCTTC
TRBV5-1,TRBJ2-1,.,.,CASSLRHLYNEQFF,TGCGCCAGCAGTTTGCGGCACCTTTACAATGAGCAGTTCTTC
TRBV9,TRBJ1-2,many,.,CASRLPGQGGGYTF,TGTGCCAGCAGACTGCCGGGACAAGGAGGAGGCTACACCTTC
TRBV18,TRBJ1-1,many,.,CASSPGQTEAFF,TGTGCCAGCTCGCCTGGACAAACTGAAGCTTTCTTT
TRBV11-3,TRBJ2-1,many,.,CASSAGGQSSSYNEQFF,TGTGCCAGCAGCGCGGGCGGGCAGTCAAGCTCCTACAATGAGCAGTTCTTC
TRBV3-1,TRBJ2-3,many,.,CASSQRRGTSTDTQYF,TGTGCCAGCAGCCAACGTAGGGGGACTAGCACAGATACGCAGTATTTT
TRBV20-1,TRBJ1-4,many,.,CSAPRQDNEKLFF,TGCAGTGCTCCAAGGCAGGATAATGAAAAACTGTTTTTT
TRBV24-1,TRBJ2-3,many,.,CATRGTSRSDTQYF,TGTGCCACCAGGGGGACTTCCCGTTCGGATACGCAGTATTTT
TRBV29-1,TRBJ1-4,many,TRBD1,CSVAGTAGGKLFF,TGCAGCGTTGCCGGGACAGCCGGGGGAAAACTGTTTTTT
TRBV10-2,TRBJ1-1,many,.,CASSESNRVGNTEAFF,TGCGCCAGCAGTGAGTCCAACAGGGTCGGGAACACTGAAGCTTTCTTT
TRBV7-9,TRBJ2-1,few,.,CASSLVGAGYNEQFF,TGTGCCAGCAGCTTAGTGGGGGCAGGGTACAATGAGCAGTTCTTC
TRBV28,TRBJ1-1,many,.,CASSFGGEAFF,TGTGCCAGCAGTTTCGGAGGTGAAGCTTTCTTT
TRBV20-1,TRBJ2-5,.,.,CSARGGAAGPPTQYF,TGCAGTGCTAGGGGGGGGGCGGCAGGCCCCCCGACCCAGTACTTC
TRBV10-3,TRBJ2-7,many,.,CAISDVEPYEQYF,TGTGCCATCAGTGACGTTGAGCCCTACGAGCAGTACTTC
TRBV6-1,TRBJ2-1,few,.,CASSDGTASRFF,TGTGCCAGCAGTGATGGGACCGCGTCCCGGTTCTTC
TRBV10-3,TRBJ1-6,many,.,CAIKSRGTNNSPLHF,TGTGCCATCAAGAGTCGAGGAACCAATAATTCACCCCTCCACTTT